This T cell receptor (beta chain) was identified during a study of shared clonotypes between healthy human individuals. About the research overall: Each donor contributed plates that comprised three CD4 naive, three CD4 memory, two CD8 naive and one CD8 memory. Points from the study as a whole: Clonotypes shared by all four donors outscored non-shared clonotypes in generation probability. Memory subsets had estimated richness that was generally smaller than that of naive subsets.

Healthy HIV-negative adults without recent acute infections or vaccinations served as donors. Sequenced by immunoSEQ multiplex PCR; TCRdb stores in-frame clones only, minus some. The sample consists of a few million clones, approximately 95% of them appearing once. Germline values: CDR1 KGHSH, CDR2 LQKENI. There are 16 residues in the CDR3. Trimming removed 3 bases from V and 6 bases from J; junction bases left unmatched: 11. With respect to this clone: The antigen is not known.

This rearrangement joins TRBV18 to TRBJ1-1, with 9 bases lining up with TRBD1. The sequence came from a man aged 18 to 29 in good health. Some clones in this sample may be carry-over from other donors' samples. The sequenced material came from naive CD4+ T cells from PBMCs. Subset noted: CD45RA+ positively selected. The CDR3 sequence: CASSPTFRTGEAEAFF. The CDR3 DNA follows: TGTGCCAGCTCACCCACTTTTAGGACAGGGGAGGCTGAAGCTTTCTTT.